Sequencing of this T cell receptor beta chain was carried out in a study of blood T cell repertoires in COVID-19. Background on the study: COVID-19 samples collected from the United States, Italy and Spain covered acute and convalescent phases. T cells, B-cell-depleted T cells, or PBMCs provided the cDNA or gDNA that served as material.

In the source study's methods: Amplification of reference gene primers was used by the study to estimate nucleated cell counts. TCRdb's copy holds only in-frame clones and misses some; the assay was immunoSEQ multiplex PCR. V, J and clone size derive from that table, while D and trimming were established from the DNA sequence. Among roughly 220,000 clones listed, roughly 84% were seen once. The V gene end was trimmed by 5 bases and the J gene end by 4 bases; junction bases not matched to a gene: 3. The CDR3 is 15 residues long. The V gene's germline CDR1 is SGHTA and CDR2 FQGNSA. This chain joins TRBV7-2 and TRBJ2-5, with TRBD2 matching 14 bases. Sequenced input: peripheral blood. This clonotype was obtained from a man younger than 40 with active or convalescent COVID-19. CDR3 amino acids: CASSQTSGRVETQYF. The CDR3, as DNA: TGTGCCAGCAGCCAGACTAGCGGGAGGGTAGAGACCCAGTACTTC.